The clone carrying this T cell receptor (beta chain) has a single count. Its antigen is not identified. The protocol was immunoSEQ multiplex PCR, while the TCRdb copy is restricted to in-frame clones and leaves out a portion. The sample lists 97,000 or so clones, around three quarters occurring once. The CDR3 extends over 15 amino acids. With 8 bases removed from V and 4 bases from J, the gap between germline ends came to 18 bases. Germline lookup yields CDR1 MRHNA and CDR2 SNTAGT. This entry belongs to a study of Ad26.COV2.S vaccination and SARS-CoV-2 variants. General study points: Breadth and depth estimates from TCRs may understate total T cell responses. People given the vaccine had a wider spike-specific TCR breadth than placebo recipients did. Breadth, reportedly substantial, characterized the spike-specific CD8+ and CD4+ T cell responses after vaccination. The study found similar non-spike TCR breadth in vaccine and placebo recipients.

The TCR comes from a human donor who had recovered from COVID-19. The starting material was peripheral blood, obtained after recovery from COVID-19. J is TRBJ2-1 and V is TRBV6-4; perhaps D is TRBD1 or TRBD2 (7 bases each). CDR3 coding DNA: TGTGCCAGCGGGAGGGACAGTGCTCCGTACAATGAGCAGTTCTTC. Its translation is CASGRDSAPYNEQFF.